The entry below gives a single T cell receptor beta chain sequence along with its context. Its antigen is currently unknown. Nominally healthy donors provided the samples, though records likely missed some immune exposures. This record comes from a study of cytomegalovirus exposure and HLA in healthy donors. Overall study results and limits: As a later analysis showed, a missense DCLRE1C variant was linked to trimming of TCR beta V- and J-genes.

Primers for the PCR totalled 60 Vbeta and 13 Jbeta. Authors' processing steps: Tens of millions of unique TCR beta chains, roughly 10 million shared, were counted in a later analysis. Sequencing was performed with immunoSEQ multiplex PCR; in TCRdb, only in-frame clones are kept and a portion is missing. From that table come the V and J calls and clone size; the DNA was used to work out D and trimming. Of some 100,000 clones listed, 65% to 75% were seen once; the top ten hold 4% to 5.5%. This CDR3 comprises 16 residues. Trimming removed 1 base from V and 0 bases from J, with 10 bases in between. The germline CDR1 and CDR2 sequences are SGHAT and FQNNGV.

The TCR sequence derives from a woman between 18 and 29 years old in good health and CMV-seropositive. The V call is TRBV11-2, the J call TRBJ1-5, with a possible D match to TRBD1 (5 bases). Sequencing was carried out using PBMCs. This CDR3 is CASSLGGAYSNQPQHF. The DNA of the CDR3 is TGTGCCAGCAGCTTAGGTGGGGCTTATAGCAATCAGCCCCAGCATTTT. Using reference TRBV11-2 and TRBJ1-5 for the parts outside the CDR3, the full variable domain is EAGVAQSPRYKIIEKRQSVAFWCNPISGHATLYWYQQILGQGPKLLIQFQNNGVVDDSQLPKDRFSAERLKGVDSTLKIQPAKLEDSAVYLCASSLGGAYSNQPQHFGDGTRLSIL.